The 8 T cell receptor beta chains listed next were all sequenced from one sample in a study of cytomegalovirus exposure and HLA in healthy donors. Repertoires were generated with immunoSEQ multiplex PCR, while TCRdb's copy carries only in-frame clones and drops some. The profile shows about 240,000 clones, approximately 90% of them singletons. The specimen sequenced was PBMCs. The receptors originated from a man younger than 35 in good health and CMV-seronegative.

This clone appeared a few times. The rearrangement joins TRBV28 to TRBJ2-7, with TRBD1 identical over 7 bases. V shed 4 bases and J 4 bases; nucleotides not matched to a gene: 7. From germline, CDR1 is MDHEN and CDR2 SYDVKM. The length of the CDR3 is 14 residues. CDR3 amino acids: CASSSLGGTYEQYF. DNA of the CDR3: TGTGCCAGCAGTTCCCTAGGGGGCACGTACGAGCAGTACTTC.

J is TRBJ2-1 and V is TRBV28; TRBD2 matches at 15 bases. The trim removed 8 bases at V and 8 bases at J, leaving 10 bases unmatched. The CDR3 is 16 amino acids. Germline CDR1 MDHEN, CDR2 SYDVKM. For the CDR3, the DNA is TGTGCCAGCGGACTAGCGGGAGGGCCCGAGTTTGATGAGCAGTTCTTC. It is translated as CASGLAGGPEFDEQFF.

V is TRBV5-1 and J is TRBJ2-1; weak D call: TRBD2 (7 bases). Germline values: CDR1 SGHRS, CDR2 YFSETQ. V lost 3 bases and J 4 bases, leaving 11 bases between the germline ends. This CDR3 contains 14 residues. CDR3 DNA sequence: TGCGCCAGCAGCTCCGGGGGGCGGTACAATGAGCAGTTCTTC. This encodes CASSSGGRYNEQFF.

This sequence joins TRBV28 and TRBJ2-1; 7 nucleotides agree with TRBD2. The CDR3 runs to 14 residues. CDR1 and CDR2 (germline): MDHEN, SYDVKM. The V gene end was trimmed by 8 bases and the J gene end by 7 bases; junction bases not matched to a gene: 11. The CDR3: CASRQPPGGNEQFF. Here the CDR3 DNA reads TGTGCCAGCCGACAGCCTCCCGGGGGGAATGAGCAGTTCTTC.

As to this clone: Other DNA sequences of this sample code for an identical CDR3. J is TRBJ2-7 and V is TRBV28; D possibly corresponds to TRBD1 (5 bases). The V end was cut by 0 bases, the J end by 1 base, with 7 bases between. Germline CDR1 is MDHEN and CDR2 is SYDVKM. This CDR3 region has 14 residues. The CDR3 here is CASSLWGLSYEQYF. The CDR3 DNA reads TGTGCCAGCAGTTTATGGGGGCTATCCTACGAGCAGTACTTC. The full variable domain, its missing parts supplied by reference TRBV28 and TRBJ2-7, is DVKVTQSSRYLVKRTGEKVFLECVQDMDHENMFWYRQDPGLGLRLIYFSYDVKMKEKGDIPEGYSVSREKKERFSLILESASTNQTSMYLCASSLWGLSYEQYFGPGTRLTVT.

The rearrangement links TRBV7-7 to TRBJ2-3; 7 bases line up with TRBD1. Germline V lookup: CDR1 SSHAT, CDR2 FNYEAQ (reference sequence). This CDR3 comprises 14 residues. The trim removed 0 bases at V and 6 bases at J, leaving 3 bases unmatched. DNA for the CDR3: TGTGCCAGCAGCTTAGCAGGGGGCGGTGATACGCAGTATTTT. This translates into CASSLAGGGDTQYF.

This sequence joins TRBV6-5 and TRBJ2-5; 9 bases match TRBD1. Germline V gene lookup returns CDR1 MNHEY and CDR2 SVGAGI. The CDR3 consists of 16 residues. V dropped 0 bases and J dropped 4; count of bases not matched to a gene: 6. The CDR3 DNA reads TGTGCCAGCAGTTACTCTGGGACAGGGACGGGAGAGACCCAGTACTTC. Its translation is CASSYSGTGTGETQYF.

This rearrangement joins TRBV5-1 to TRBJ2-7; tentative D call: TRBD1 (6 bases). The CDR3 covers 16 residues. CDR1 and CDR2 (germline): SGHRS, YFSETQ. Trimming cost V 0 bases and J 1 base, with 14 bases left between them. Written as DNA, the CDR3 is TGCGCCAGCAGCTTGGCCCCCGACAGGACTTCCTACGAGCAGTACTTC. This codes for CASSLAPDRTSYEQYF.